These 3 T cell receptor beta chains were sequenced from one sample in a study of blood T cell repertoires in COVID-19. Only in-frame clones appear in the TCRdb table, and some are missing; sequencing was by immunoSEQ multiplex PCR. The table includes 150,000 to 200,000 clones, roughly 84% detected once. Sequenced: PBMCs or T cells enriched from blood (not recorded which). The receptors originated from a woman aged 25 to 39 who had been exposed to COVID-19.

This chain links TRBV10-3 with TRBJ1-1, with 10 bases matching TRBD1. CDR1 is ENHRY, CDR2 SYGVKD, per germline. The junction had 10 bases not matched to a gene; V was cut back by 11 bases and J by 4 bases. The CDR3 loop spans 14 amino acids. CDR3 coding DNA: TGTGCCGCTATGACAGGGGGCTGGAGCACTGAAGCTTTCTTT. This encodes CAAMTGGWSTEAFF.

This clone was detected a few times. This chain joins TRBV18 and TRBJ1-1; no firm D call. This CDR3 is built from 12 residues. Germline CDR1 reads KGHSH; CDR2 reads LQKENI. V gave up 3 bases and J gave up 7 bases, with 9 bases separating them. CDR3 nucleotide sequence: TGTGCCAGCTCACCGGGTGAGGGTGAAGCTTTCTTT. It codes for CASSPGEGEAFF.

The chain carries TRBV19 and TRBJ1-5, with TRBD1 identical over 9 bases. After removal of 5 bases from V and 4 bases from J, the junction contained 3 bases not matched to a gene. The CDR3 runs to 14 residues. From germline, CDR1 is LNHDA and CDR2 SQIVND (reference sequence). The CDR3 DNA reads as TGTGCCAGTAGTGAACAGGGGGCGAATCAGCCCCAGCATTTT. Translated, it gives CASSEQGANQPQHF.